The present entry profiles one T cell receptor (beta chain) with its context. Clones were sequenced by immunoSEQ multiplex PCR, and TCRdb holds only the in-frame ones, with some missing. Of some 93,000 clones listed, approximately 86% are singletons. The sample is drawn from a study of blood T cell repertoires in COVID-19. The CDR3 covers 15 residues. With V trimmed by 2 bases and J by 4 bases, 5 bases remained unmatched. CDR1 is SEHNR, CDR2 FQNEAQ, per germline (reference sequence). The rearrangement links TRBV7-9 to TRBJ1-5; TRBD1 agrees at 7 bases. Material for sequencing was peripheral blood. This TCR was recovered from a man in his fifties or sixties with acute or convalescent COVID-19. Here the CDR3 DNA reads TGTGCCAGCAGCTTATCGGGGACAGCGAATCAGCCCCAGCATTTT. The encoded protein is CASSLSGTANQPQHF.